This T cell receptor beta chain was found in a study of cytomegalovirus exposure and HLA in healthy donors. Study conclusions and caveats: Specificity for CMV antigens was confirmed in vitro for three of the CMV-associated chains. The tendency of first-cohort TCR clusters to co-occur in the roughly 130 validation repertoires was the finding of a later analysis. The study flagged some 170 TCR beta chains as cytomegalovirus-associated.

TCRdb's table, derived via immunoSEQ multiplex PCR, lists solely in-frame clones and lacks some. The sample gives around 63,000 clones, less than 96% of which show up once; more than 0.9% is in the top ten. Concerning this clone: Its antigen is not known.

The germline CDR1 and CDR2 sequences are SGHAT and FQNNGV. The V gene lost 5 bases and the J gene lost 7 bases, with 12 bases spanning the gap. This CDR3 region has 12 residues. This receptor was identified in a woman aged 18 to 35 in good health and CMV-seronegative. Sequencing was performed on PBMCs. The J gene is TRBJ2-7, the V gene TRBV11-2, with D possibly matching TRBD2 (5 bases). The chain's CDR3 is CASSQVGGEQYF. The CDR3 bases are TGTGCCAGCAGCCAAGTGGGCGGGGAGCAGTACTTC.